This TCR beta chain was identified during a study of control samples from healthy donors and cancer patients. CDR3 length: 16 amino acids. CDR1 SEHNR and CDR2 FQNEAQ come from the germline V gene (reference sequence). Germline trimming cut 7 bases from V and 1 base from J; bases unmatched to any gene: 8. Using immunoSEQ multiplex PCR, the repertoire was profiled, and TCRdb retains in-frame clones only, with some absent. The sample yields approximately 100,000 clones, roughly 92% seen once. Input material: blood. This TCR was recovered from a human donor in good health. The donor label of this sample is uncertain. The V and J genes are TRBV7-9 and TRBJ2-5; 11 bases agree with TRBD2. CDR3 bases: TGTGCCAGCACATTTGCCGGGACTAGCGGCCAAGAGACCCAGTACTTC. Encoded protein: CASTFAGTSGQETQYF.